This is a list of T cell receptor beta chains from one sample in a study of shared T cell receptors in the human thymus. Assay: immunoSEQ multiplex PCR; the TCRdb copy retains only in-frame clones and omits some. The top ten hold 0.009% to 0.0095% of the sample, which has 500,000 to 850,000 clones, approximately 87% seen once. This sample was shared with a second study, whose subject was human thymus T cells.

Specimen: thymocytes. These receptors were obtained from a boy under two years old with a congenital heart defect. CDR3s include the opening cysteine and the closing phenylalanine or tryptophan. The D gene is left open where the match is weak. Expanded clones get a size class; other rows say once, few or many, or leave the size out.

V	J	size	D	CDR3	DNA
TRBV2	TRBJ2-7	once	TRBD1	CASSEDRGNVKMSGEQYF	TGTGCCAGCAGTGAGGACAGGGGAAATGTCAAGATGAGTGGCGAGCAGTACTTC
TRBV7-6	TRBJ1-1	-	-	CASSKGENTEAFF	TGTGCCAGCAGCAAAGGGGAGAACACTGAAGCTTTCTTT
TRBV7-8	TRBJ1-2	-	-	CASSLLTDYGYTF	TGTGCCAGCAGCTTATTAACGGACTATGGCTACACCTTC
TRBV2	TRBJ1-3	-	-	CASSHSPGDPSGNTIYF	TGTGCCAGCAGTCACAGTCCAGGGGATCCTTCTGGAAACACCATATATTTT
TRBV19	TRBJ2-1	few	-	CASSMGRWQFF	TGTGCCAGTAGTATGGGGAGATGGCAGTTCTTC
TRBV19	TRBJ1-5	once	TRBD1	CASSTGQGDSNQPQHF	TGTGCCAGTAGCACCGGACAGGGGGATAGCAATCAGCCCCAGCATTTT
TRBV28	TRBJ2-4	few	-	CASRKTGPEKNIQYF	TGTGCCAGCAGGAAAACAGGGCCTGAGAAAAACATTCAGTACTTC
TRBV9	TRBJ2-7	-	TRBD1	CASSAGTGTSYEQYF	TGTGCCAGCAGTGCCGGGACAGGGACCTCCTACGAGCAGTACTTC
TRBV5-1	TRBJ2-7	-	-	CASSKSTGGAEQYF	TGCGCCAGCAGTAAGAGTACCGGCGGGGCCGAGCAGTACTTC
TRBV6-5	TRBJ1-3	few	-	CASKGGTAGNTIYF	TGTGCCAGCAAGGGAGGAACCGCTGGAAACACCATATATTTT
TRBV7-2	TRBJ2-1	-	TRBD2	CASSTSSGGANEQFF	TGTGCCAGCAGCACGTCTAGCGGGGGGGCAAATGAGCAGTTCTTC
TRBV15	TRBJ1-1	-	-	CATSRDPPGPITEAFF	TGTGCCACCAGCAGAGATCCCCCAGGGCCTATCACTGAAGCTTTCTTT